The clone carrying this T cell receptor (beta chain) was observed many times. What it binds is unknown. Documented time point: sample taken at primary tumor resection. Frozen PBMC, nontumor lung or tumor provided whole RNA, which was sequenced unsorted. This entry is derived from a study of spatial heterogeneity in lung cancer. General observations from the study: Among blood samples, ubiquitous expanded tumor TCRs appeared more at resection than at follow-up.

TCRdb passed the 5' RACE reads through MiXCR, listing each CDR3 protein once. Seen here are roughly 80,000 distinct CDR3 sequences, around 7.8% observed once, and the top ten hold 6.5% to 8.5%. This CDR3 is built from 12 residues. The V end lost 6 bases, the J end lost 4 bases, and 10 bases lay between the germline ends. The clonotype originates from a male donor with early-stage non-small cell lung cancer. This material consisted of PBMCs, taken at surgery. The genes are TRBV12-3 or TRBV12-4 and TRBJ2-7; D unclear. CDR3 protein: CASSFRYYEQYF. The CDR3 nucleotides are TGTGCCAGCAGCTTCAGGTATTACGAGCAGTACTTC.